The rows below give T cell receptor beta chains drawn from one sample of a study of Ad26.COV2.S vaccination and SARS-CoV-2 variants. Method: immunoSEQ multiplex PCR; TCRdb's copy keeps in-frame clones and lacks some. The profile shows some 250,000 clones, approximately 90% of them singletons. The sample was peripheral blood, taken in a trial of Ad26.COV2.S vaccine versus placebo. The source is a person aged 18 to 65 who received the Ad26.COV2.S COVID-19 vaccine or a placebo. Each CDR3 is given with its conserved first and last residue. D genes are given only for firm matches. Where a row states a size, it is once, few, many or the class of an expanded clone; other rows omit it.

clone_size	v_call	j_call	d_call	cdr3_nt	cdr3_aa
NA	TRBV27	TRBJ2-2	NA	TGTGCCAGCAGTCCCTACACCGGGGAGCTGTTTTTT	CASSPYTGELFF
NA	TRBV11-2	TRBJ1-3	NA	TGTGCCAGCAGCTCCGACCCAGTTAACACCATATATTTT	CASSSDPVNTIYF
NA	TRBV28	TRBJ1-1	TRBD1	TGTGCCAGCAGTTTAGACAGGGTGGTGAACACTGAAGCTTTCTTT	CASSLDRVVNTEAFF
NA	TRBV27	TRBJ1-2	NA	TGTGCCAGCAGTTTTGCAGGGGAGGAGAGCTACACCTTC	CASSFAGEESYTF
NA	TRBV11-3	TRBJ2-2	TRBD1	TGTGCCAGCAGCTCGGGACAGGGGGACGGGGAGCTGTTTTTT	CASSSGQGDGELFF
NA	TRBV18	TRBJ2-5	TRBD2	TGTGCCAGCTCACCAAGAAACCCCGCGGGAGAGAGGGAGACCCAGTACTTC	CASSPRNPAGERETQYF
NA	TRBV11-1	TRBJ2-1	NA	TGTGCCAGCAGCTGGGGGAATGAGCAGTTCTTC	CASSWGNEQFF
NA	TRBV19	TRBJ2-7	NA	TGTGCCAGTAGTATATCAGGAGATTCCACCTACGAGCAGTACTTC	CASSISGDSTYEQYF
NA	TRBV15	TRBJ2-7	TRBD1	TGTGCCACCAGCCTAGGGGGACAGGGTTCCTACGAGCAGTACTTC	CATSLGGQGSYEQYF
NA	TRBV5-8	TRBJ2-1	NA	TGTGCCAGCAGCTCTCAGGGGTACCCCTACAATGAGCAGTTCTTC	CASSSQGYPYNEQFF
once	TRBV18	TRBJ1-1	TRBD1	TGTGCCAGCTCCTTTAGGTCAGGGGGGGACACTGAAGCTTTCTTT	CASSFRSGGDTEAFF
NA	TRBV6-5	TRBJ1-4	NA	TGTGCCAGCAGTTACGAGGGCCGTGCTAATGAAAAACTGTTTTTT	CASSYEGRANEKLFF
NA	TRBV5-1	TRBJ2-2	NA	TGCGCCAGCAACAGGGCGATAGGCGGGGAGCTGTTTTTT	CASNRAIGGELFF
NA	TRBV6-5	TRBJ2-3	NA	TGTGCCAGCAGTTTGGGGGGTACGCAGTATTTT	CASSLGGTQYF
NA	TRBV15	TRBJ2-7	TRBD1	TGTGCCACCAGCAGAAAGCCGGGACAGACCATTTACGAGCAGTACTTC	CATSRKPGQTIYEQYF
NA	TRBV9	TRBJ1-1	NA	TGTGCCAGCAGCGTAGTCAGCGATAGGAACACTGAAGCTTTCTTT	CASSVVSDRNTEAFF
NA	TRBV28	TRBJ2-7	TRBD2	TGTGCCAGCAGCTCGGGGGGGTACGAGCAGTACTTC	CASSSGGYEQYF
NA	TRBV28	TRBJ2-3	NA	TGTGCCAGCAGTTTAGGGGCGGAGGGAGATACGCAGTATTTT	CASSLGAEGDTQYF
NA	TRBV30	TRBJ1-2	NA	TGTGCCTGGAGTAGGGTTAACTATGGCTACACCTTC	CAWSRVNYGYTF
NA	TRBV12-3/TRBV12-4	TRBJ2-1	NA	TGTGCCAGCAGCCACGACAGAAATGAGCAGTTCTTC	CASSHDRNEQFF
NA	TRBV7-2	TRBJ2-7	NA	TGTGCCAGCAGCTTCTGGCCGGAGAGCTCCTACGAGCAGTACTTC	CASSFWPESSYEQYF
NA	TRBV3-1/TRBV3-2	TRBJ2-5	TRBD1	TGTGCCAGCAGCCACCGGGACAGGGTGTACCAAGAGACCCAGTACTTC	CASSHRDRVYQETQYF